A selection of T cell receptor beta chains follows, all from one sample in a study of cytomegalovirus exposure and HLA in healthy donors. Repertoires were generated with immunoSEQ multiplex PCR, while TCRdb's copy carries only in-frame clones and drops some. The sample holds about 120,000 clones, roughly 88% seen once. The sample comprised PBMCs. These TCRs come from a woman between 18 and 29 years old in good health and CMV-seropositive. Both conserved end residues are part of each CDR3. A D gene is named only where the DNA matches it firmly. For some rows the clone size is stated as once, few or many, or as a class when expanded; others skip it.

CDR3 DNA: TGTGCCAGCAGAGACGAGGGCGGGAGCCAGTACGAGCAGTACTTC
CDR3 protein: CASRDEGGSQYEQYF
D gene: TRBD2
clone size: -
V gene: TRBV6-6
J gene: TRBJ2-7

CDR3 DNA: TGTGCCAGCAGGAGGGGCGGGGGTTATAGCACCGGGGAGCTGTTTTTT
CDR3 protein: CASRRGGGYSTGELFF
D gene: TRBD2
clone size: -
V gene: TRBV2
J gene: TRBJ2-2

CDR3 DNA: TGCGCCAGCAGCTTGCCCCTGGGCTACACCTTC
CDR3 protein: CASSLPLGYTF
D gene: -
clone size: -
V gene: TRBV5-1
J gene: TRBJ1-2

CDR3 DNA: TGCGCCAGCACCCAAGTCTTTACAGGGCGCTTCAATCAGCCCCAGCATTTT
CDR3 protein: CASTQVFTGRFNQPQHF
D gene: -
clone size: once
V gene: TRBV4-1
J gene: TRBJ1-5

CDR3 DNA: TGTGCCAGCAGTGAAAAGATAATGGGGGGGAACACTGAAGCTTTCTTT
CDR3 protein: CASSEKIMGGNTEAFF
D gene: -
clone size: -
V gene: TRBV9
J gene: TRBJ1-1

CDR3 DNA: TGTGCCAGCAGCTTAAGGTCAAGCGGGGTAACTAGCACAGATACGCAGTATTTT
CDR3 protein: CASSLRSSGVTSTDTQYF
D gene: TRBD2
clone size: -
V gene: TRBV7-2
J gene: TRBJ2-3

CDR3 DNA: TGCGCCAGCAGCTCTCAGGGTTCAACTGAAGCTTTCTTT
CDR3 protein: CASSSQGSTEAFF
D gene: -
clone size: -
V gene: TRBV5-1
J gene: TRBJ1-1

CDR3 DNA: TGTGCCAGCAGCTTGGCAGGACTAGCGGGGGACCATGAGCAGTTCTTC
CDR3 protein: CASSLAGLAGDHEQFF
D gene: TRBD2
clone size: -
V gene: TRBV5-4
J gene: TRBJ2-1

CDR3 DNA: TGTGCCTGGAGTGGGCTGAACACTGAAGCTTTCTTT
CDR3 protein: CAWSGLNTEAFF
D gene: -
clone size: -
V gene: TRBV30
J gene: TRBJ1-1

CDR3 DNA: TGTGCCAGCAGCTTAGGGACAGGGACCAATGAGCAGTTCTTC
CDR3 protein: CASSLGTGTNEQFF
D gene: TRBD1
clone size: -
V gene: TRBV11-3
J gene: TRBJ2-1

CDR3 DNA: TGTGCCATAGGGACAGGGGCCTACGAGCAGTACTTC
CDR3 protein: CAIGTGAYEQYF
D gene: TRBD1
clone size: -
V gene: TRBV10-3
J gene: TRBJ2-7

CDR3 DNA: TGTGCCAGCAGCTTAGGGCCCCCCCGAGGGAGGGCGATAGATACGCAGTATTTT
CDR3 protein: CASSLGPPRGRAIDTQYF
D gene: TRBD2
clone size: -
V gene: TRBV7-6
J gene: TRBJ2-3

CDR3 DNA: TGTGCCAGCTCACCAAGTGGCGGCACTGAAGCTTTCTTT
CDR3 protein: CASSPSGGTEAFF
D gene: -
clone size: -
V gene: TRBV18
J gene: TRBJ1-1

CDR3 DNA: TGTGCCAGCAGGGACAGGGCTCTGGATGGCTACACCTTC
CDR3 protein: CASRDRALDGYTF
D gene: TRBD1
clone size: -
V gene: TRBV6-1
J gene: TRBJ1-2

CDR3 DNA: TGTGCCTGGAGTGGCGGGGGGGGAAACATTCAGTACTTC
CDR3 protein: CAWSGGGGNIQYF
D gene: TRBD2
clone size: -
V gene: TRBV30
J gene: TRBJ2-4

CDR3 DNA: TGTGCCAGCGCCTGGACAGGGGTAGATCAGCCCCAGCATTTT
CDR3 protein: CASAWTGVDQPQHF
D gene: TRBD1
clone size: once
V gene: TRBV18
J gene: TRBJ1-5

CDR3 DNA: TGCGCCAGCAGCCAAGTGTTGATAGGGGCAAGCAATCAGCCCCAGCATTTT
CDR3 protein: CASSQVLIGASNQPQHF
D gene: -
clone size: -
V gene: TRBV4-1
J gene: TRBJ1-5

CDR3 DNA: TGTGCCAGCAGCCGGGGACAGCCTTCGGCCGGGGAGCTGTTTTTT
CDR3 protein: CASSRGQPSAGELFF
D gene: TRBD1
clone size: -
V gene: TRBV5-8
J gene: TRBJ2-2

CDR3 DNA: TGTGCCAGCAGCCAGACTAGCGGGGCCTACAATGAGCAGTTCTTC
CDR3 protein: CASSQTSGAYNEQFF
D gene: TRBD2
clone size: -
V gene: TRBV14
J gene: TRBJ2-1

CDR3 DNA: TGTGCCAGCAGTTACTCCCGGGACAGGCTGACCTACGAGCAGTACTTC
CDR3 protein: CASSYSRDRLTYEQYF
D gene: TRBD1
clone size: -
V gene: TRBV6-5
J gene: TRBJ2-7

CDR3 DNA: TGTGCCAGCCTCCGGGACACCCAAGAGACCCAGTACTTC
CDR3 protein: CASLRDTQETQYF
D gene: -
clone size: -
V gene: TRBV2
J gene: TRBJ2-5

CDR3 DNA: TGTGCCAGCAGCGCAGGTTCTGGGGCCAACGTCCTGACTTTC
CDR3 protein: CASSAGSGANVLTF
D gene: -
clone size: -
V gene: TRBV2
J gene: TRBJ2-6

CDR3 DNA: TGTGCCAGCAGCTTCAAGGGGATTAGCTCCTACGAGCAGTACTTC
CDR3 protein: CASSFKGISSYEQYF
D gene: -
clone size: -
V gene: TRBV11-2
J gene: TRBJ2-7

CDR3 DNA: TGTGCCAGTAGTCGCGGTCGCCGAACAGGGGCCCAACCCTATGGCTACACCTTC
CDR3 protein: CASSRGRRTGAQPYGYTF
D gene: TRBD1
clone size: -
V gene: TRBV19
J gene: TRBJ1-2

CDR3 DNA: TGCGCCAGCAGGTATGAGACACCGAACACCGGGGAGCTGTTTTTT
CDR3 protein: CASRYETPNTGELFF
D gene: -
clone size: -
V gene: TRBV5-1
J gene: TRBJ2-2

CDR3 DNA: TGTGCCAGCGGGGACAGGGAAGCTTTCTTT
CDR3 protein: CASGDREAFF
D gene: TRBD1
clone size: -
V gene: TRBV2
J gene: TRBJ1-1

CDR3 DNA: TGTGCCAGTAAGGATTACGGAGGCGGATTGATAGGGGAGCTGTTTTTT
CDR3 protein: CASKDYGGGLIGELFF
D gene: -
clone size: -
V gene: TRBV19
J gene: TRBJ2-2

CDR3 DNA: TGTGCCTGGAGTGTACAGGGCCATGAGCAGTTCTTC
CDR3 protein: CAWSVQGHEQFF
D gene: -
clone size: -
V gene: TRBV30
J gene: TRBJ2-1

CDR3 DNA: TGCGCCACCCCCGATGAGGAGGGGACCGGGGAGCTGTTTTTT
CDR3 protein: CATPDEEGTGELFF
D gene: -
clone size: -
V gene: TRBV10-2
J gene: TRBJ2-2

CDR3 DNA: TGTGCCAGCAGCCGCAAAGGGGTGGGCACCGGGGAGCTGTTTTTT
CDR3 protein: CASSRKGVGTGELFF
D gene: -
clone size: -
V gene: TRBV7-6
J gene: TRBJ2-2

CDR3 DNA: TGTGCCAGCAGCTTAGAGTCGGCAGGGGTAAACACCGGGGAGCTGTTTTTT
CDR3 protein: CASSLESAGVNTGELFF
D gene: -
clone size: -
V gene: TRBV7-8
J gene: TRBJ2-2